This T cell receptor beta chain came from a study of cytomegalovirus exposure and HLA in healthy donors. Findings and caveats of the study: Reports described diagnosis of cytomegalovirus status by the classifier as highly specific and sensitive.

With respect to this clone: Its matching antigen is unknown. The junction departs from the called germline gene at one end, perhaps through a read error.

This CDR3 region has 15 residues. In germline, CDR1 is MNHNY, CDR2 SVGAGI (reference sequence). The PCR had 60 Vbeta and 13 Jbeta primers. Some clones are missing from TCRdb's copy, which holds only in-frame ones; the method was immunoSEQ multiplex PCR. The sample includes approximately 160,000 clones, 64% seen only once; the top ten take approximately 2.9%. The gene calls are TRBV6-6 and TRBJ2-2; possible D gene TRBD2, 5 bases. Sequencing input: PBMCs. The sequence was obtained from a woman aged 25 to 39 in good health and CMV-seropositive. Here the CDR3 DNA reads TGTGCCAGCTCTATTGGACTCCTCTCCCACCGGGGAGCTGTTTTT. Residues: CASSIGLLSHRGAVF.